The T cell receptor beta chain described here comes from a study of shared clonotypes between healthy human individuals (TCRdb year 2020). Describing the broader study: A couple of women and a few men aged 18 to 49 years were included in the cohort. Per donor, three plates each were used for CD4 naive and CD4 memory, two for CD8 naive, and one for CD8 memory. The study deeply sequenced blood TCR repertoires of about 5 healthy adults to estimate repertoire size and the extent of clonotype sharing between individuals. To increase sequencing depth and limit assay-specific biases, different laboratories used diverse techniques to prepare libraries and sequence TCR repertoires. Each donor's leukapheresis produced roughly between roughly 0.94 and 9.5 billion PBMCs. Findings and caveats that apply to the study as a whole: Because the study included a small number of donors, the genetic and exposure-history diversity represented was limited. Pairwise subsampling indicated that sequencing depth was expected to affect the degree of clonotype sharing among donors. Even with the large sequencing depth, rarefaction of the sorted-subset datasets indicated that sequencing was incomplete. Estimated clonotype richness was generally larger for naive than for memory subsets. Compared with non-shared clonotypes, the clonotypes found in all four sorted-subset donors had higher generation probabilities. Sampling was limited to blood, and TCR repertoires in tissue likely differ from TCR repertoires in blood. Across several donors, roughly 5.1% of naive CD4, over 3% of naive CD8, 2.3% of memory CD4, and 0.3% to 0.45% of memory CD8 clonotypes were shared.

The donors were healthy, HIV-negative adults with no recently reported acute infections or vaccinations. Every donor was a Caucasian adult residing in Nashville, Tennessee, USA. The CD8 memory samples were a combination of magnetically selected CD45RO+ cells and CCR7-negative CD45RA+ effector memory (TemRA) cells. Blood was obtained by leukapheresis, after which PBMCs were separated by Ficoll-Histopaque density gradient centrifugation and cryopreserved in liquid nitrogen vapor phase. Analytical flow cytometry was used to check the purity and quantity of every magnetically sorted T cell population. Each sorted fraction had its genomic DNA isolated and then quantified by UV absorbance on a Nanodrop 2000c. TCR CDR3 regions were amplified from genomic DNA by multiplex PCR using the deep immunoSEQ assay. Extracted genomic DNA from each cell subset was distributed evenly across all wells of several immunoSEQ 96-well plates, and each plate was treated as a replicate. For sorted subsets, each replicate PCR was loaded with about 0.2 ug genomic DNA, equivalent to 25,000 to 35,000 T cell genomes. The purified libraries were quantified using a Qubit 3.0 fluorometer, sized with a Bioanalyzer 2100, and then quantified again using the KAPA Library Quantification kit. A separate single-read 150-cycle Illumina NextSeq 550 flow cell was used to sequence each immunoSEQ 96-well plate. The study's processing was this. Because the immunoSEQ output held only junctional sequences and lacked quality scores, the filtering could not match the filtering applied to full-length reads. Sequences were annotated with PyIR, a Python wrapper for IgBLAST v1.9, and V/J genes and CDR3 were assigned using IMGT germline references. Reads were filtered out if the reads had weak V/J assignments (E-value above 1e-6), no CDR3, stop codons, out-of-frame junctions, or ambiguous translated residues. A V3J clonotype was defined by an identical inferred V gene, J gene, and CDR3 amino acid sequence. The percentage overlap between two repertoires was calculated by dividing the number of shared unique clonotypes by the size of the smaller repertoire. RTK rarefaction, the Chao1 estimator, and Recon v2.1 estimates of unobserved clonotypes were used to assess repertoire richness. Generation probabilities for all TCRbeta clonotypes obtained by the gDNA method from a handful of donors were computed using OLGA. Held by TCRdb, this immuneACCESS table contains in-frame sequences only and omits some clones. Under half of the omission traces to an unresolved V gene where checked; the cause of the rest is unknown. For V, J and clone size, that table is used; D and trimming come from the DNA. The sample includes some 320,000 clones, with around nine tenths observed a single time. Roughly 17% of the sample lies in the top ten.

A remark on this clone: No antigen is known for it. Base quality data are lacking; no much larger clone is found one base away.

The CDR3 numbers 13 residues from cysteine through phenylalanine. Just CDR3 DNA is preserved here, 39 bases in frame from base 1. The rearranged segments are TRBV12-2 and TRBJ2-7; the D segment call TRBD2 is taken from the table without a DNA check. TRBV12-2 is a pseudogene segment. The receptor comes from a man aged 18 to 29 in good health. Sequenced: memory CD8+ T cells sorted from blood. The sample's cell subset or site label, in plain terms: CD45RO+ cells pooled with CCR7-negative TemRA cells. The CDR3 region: CASRLVGNYEQYF. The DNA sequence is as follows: TGTGCAAGTCGCTTAGTCGGGAACTACGAGCAGTACTTC.